This entry lists 18 T cell receptor beta chains sequenced from one sample in a study of blood T cells in healthy people across ages. A second PCR of roughly 7 to 11 cycles used a sample-barcoded 5' primer and a J-beta primer mix. Using its own MiXCR run on the 5' RACE reads, TCRdb lists one record per CDR3 protein. This sample has more than 500,000 distinct CDR3 sequences; roughly a quarter occur once, and the top ten carry under 4.5%. The same data also went into a second study, on T cells of mothers and their children.

The sample comprised blood. These TCRs come from a boy aged 2 to 10 in good health.

V gene TRBV5-1 combines with J gene TRBJ2-6, with TRBD2 identical over 14 bases. V dropped 3 bases and J dropped 0; count of bases not matched to a gene: 14. This CDR3 has 22 residues. Per germline, CDR1 SGHRS and CDR2 YFSETQ. The CDR3 sequence is CASSSGARGLAGVSSGANVLTF. In DNA, the CDR3 is TGCGCCAGCAGCTCAGGGGCAAGGGGACTAGCGGGAGTTAGCTCTGGGGCCAACGTCCTGACTTTC.

This clonotype was found a few times. The rearrangement uses TRBV12-3 or TRBV12-4 and TRBJ2-5, with D possibly matching TRBD1 (5 bases). Trimming took 6 bases from V and 4 from J, leaving 18 bases between them. This CDR3 spans 15 amino acids. CDR3 sequence reads: CASSQRGQLVETQYF. The DNA of the CDR3 is TGTGCCAGCAGCCAGAGAGGACAATTAGTAGAGACCCAGTACTTC.

This clonotype was counted only a few times. The V and J genes are TRBV7-3 and TRBJ2-3; 12 positions match TRBD1. V lost 2 bases to trimming and J lost 5 bases; unmatched junction nucleotides: 5. The germline V gene encodes CDR1 SGHTA and CDR2 FQGTGA. This CDR3 has 16 amino acids. DNA for the CDR3: TGTGCCAGCAGCTTAGTGGGACAGGGGGCTGGAGATACGCAGTATTTT. It codes for CASSLVGQGAGDTQYF.

This clonotype was recorded many times. The V gene is TRBV7-2, the J gene TRBJ2-5; tentatively, D is TRBD1 or TRBD2 (5 bases each). The J call may not be correct, given that the DNA end is closer to TRBJ2-1. The CDR3 totals 13 residues. The germline V gene encodes CDR1 SGHTA and CDR2 FQGNSA. In nucleotides, the CDR3 is TGTGCCAGCAGCTTAGGGGACCAGAATGAGCAGTTCTTC. This translates into CASSLGDQNEQFF.

CDR3 in DNA: TGTGCCAGCAGCCCACAGGGGGGCAGGAACATGAACACTGAAGCTTTCTTT. This codes for CASSPQGGRNMNTEAFF. V gene TRBV7-9 combines with J gene TRBJ1-1; 8 bases fit TRBD1. Trimming removed 5 bases from V and 0 bases from J; junction bases left unmatched: 11. Germline lookup yields CDR1 SEHNR and CDR2 FQNEAQ (reference sequence). CDR3 size: 17 residues.

This chain connects TRBV25-1 to TRBJ2-5; D is uncertain. The DNA end lines up better with TRBJ2-1; the J call may be wrong. The CDR3 is 13 residues long. CDR1 MGHDK and CDR2 SYGVNS come from the germline V gene. This chain's CDR3 is CASSEYGSNEQFF. For the CDR3, the DNA is TGTGCCAGCAGTGAATATGGCAGCAATGAGCAGTTCTTC.

CDR3 sequence (DNA): TGTGCCAGCAGCTTAAGAACTAGCGGGAGCCCCTACGAGCAGTACTTC. Its translation is CASSLRTSGSPYEQYF. The rearrangement links TRBV11-2 to TRBJ2-5; 11 nucleotides align to TRBD2. The J call could be wrong; TRBJ2-7 is a better fit for the DNA end. Per germline, CDR1 SGHAT and CDR2 FQNNGV. The CDR3 sequence is 16 residues long.

This clonotype was observed a few times. The J gene is TRBJ2-2, the V gene TRBV10-3; a weak D match, TRBD1 (5 bases). The CDR3 covers 14 residues. Germline lookup yields CDR1 ENHRY and CDR2 SYGVKD. Trimming took off 2 bases at V and 6 bases at J, with 10 bases between the two ends. The CDR3 nucleotides are TGTGCCATCAGTGAGATCCTAGGGGCCGGGGAGCTGTTTTTT. This translates into CAISEILGAGELFF.

This clonotype was detected a few times. The CDR3 loop is CASSWGTSGRETQYF. For the CDR3, the DNA is TGTGCCAGCAGCTGGGGGACTAGCGGGAGGGAGACCCAGTACTTC. The chain couples TRBV7-8 to TRBJ2-5; the match to TRBD2 covers 15 bases. The CDR3 runs 15 residues. V shed 4 bases and J 5 bases; nucleotides not matched to a gene: 2. CDR1 SGHVS and CDR2 FQNEAQ come from the germline V gene.

The gene calls are TRBV27 and TRBJ2-4; TRBD1 is a possible D gene (5 bases). The V gene lost 11 bases and the J gene lost 4 bases, with 15 bases spanning the gap. In germline, CDR1 is MNHEY, CDR2 SMNVEV (reference sequence). This CDR3 has 13 amino acids. Written as DNA, the CDR3 is TGTGCCGGTTTTACAAGGACAAAAAACATTCAGTACTTC. The encoded protein is CAGFTRTKNIQYF.

The V call is TRBV7-9, the J call TRBJ2-7; 16 positions agree with TRBD2. In germline, CDR1 is SEHNR, CDR2 FQNEAQ (reference sequence). Losses at the gene ends were 3 bases for V and 5 bases for J; bases not matched to a gene: 7. The CDR3 has 17 amino acids. CDR3 in DNA: TGTGCCAGCAGCTTCCCGGGACTAGCGGGAGGGTCCAACGAGCAGTACTTC. Translating it yields CASSFPGLAGGSNEQYF. The variable domain in full, with the rest retrieved from reference TRBV7-9 and TRBJ2-7, is DTGVSQNPRHKITKRGQNVTFRCDPISEHNRLYWYRQTLGQGPEFLTYFQNEAQLEKSRLLSDRFSAERPKGSFSTLEIQRTEQGDSAMYLCASSFPGLAGGSNEQYFGPGTRLTVT.

The chain has TRBV12-3 or TRBV12-4 and TRBJ2-5; D uncertain. V was trimmed by 3 bases and J by 4 bases, leaving 9 bases between them. This CDR3 is 13 amino acids long. CDR3 loop: CASSLRRRETQYF. DNA of the CDR3: TGTGCCAGCAGTTTGAGGCGCCGAGAGACCCAGTACTTC.

The sample holds many counts of this clonotype. The chain has TRBV5-4 and TRBJ2-1; D remains ambiguous. The CDR3 runs to 15 residues. V was cut by 0 bases and J by 7 bases, with 14 bases left in between. Germline CDR1 reads SGHNT; CDR2 reads YYREEE (reference sequence). CDR3: CASSLAPIRTNEQFF. The CDR3 DNA reads as TGTGCCAGCAGCTTGGCGCCTATTAGGACGAATGAGCAGTTCTTC.

The rearrangement links TRBV10-3 to TRBJ1-2, with a weak D call TRBD1 (5 bases). Trimming pared 1 base from V and 0 bases from J, leaving 6 bases between. Germline loops: CDR1 ENHRY, CDR2 SYGVKD. The CDR3 runs 14 residues. CDR3 residues: CAISELGANYGYTF. Here the CDR3 DNA reads TGTGCCATCAGTGAGTTGGGGGCTAACTATGGCTACACCTTC.

This clonotype was seen a handful of times. This chain connects TRBV11-2 to TRBJ2-7; D is uncertain. The CDR3 runs 15 residues. Trimming stripped 0 bases from V and 0 bases from J, with 9 bases between. The V gene's germline CDR1 is SGHAT and CDR2 FQNNGV. As DNA, the CDR3 is TGTGCCAGCAGCTTAGAATCACGGGTCTCCTACGAGCAGTACTTC. This codes for CASSLESRVSYEQYF. The full variable domain, its missing parts supplied by reference TRBV11-2 and TRBJ2-7, is EAGVAQSPRYKIIEKRQSVAFWCNPISGHATLYWYQQILGQGPKLLIQFQNNGVVDDSQLPKDRFSAERLKGVDSTLKIQPAKLEDSAVYLCASSLESRVSYEQYFGPGTRLTVT.

This rearrangement joins TRBV3-1 to TRBJ2-7; no firm D call. V lost 1 base and J lost 2, with 6 bases in between. Germline loops: CDR1 LGHDT, CDR2 YNNKEL (reference sequence). The CDR3 has 13 amino acids. CDR3 sequence: CASSQAQTYEQYF. Written as DNA, the CDR3 is TGTGCCAGCAGCCAAGCCCAGACCTACGAGCAGTACTTC.

The chain has TRBV29-1 and TRBJ1-1; 7 bases agree with TRBD1. Trimming at V came to 5 bases and at J to 4 bases, leaving 10 bases not matched to a gene. CDR3 size: 14 residues. The V gene's germline CDR1 is SQVTM and CDR2 ANQGSEA. CDR3 nucleotides: TGCAGCGTTTCTCGGACAGGTCTTAGCACTGAAGCTTTCTTT. It codes for CSVSRTGLSTEAFF.

The rearrangement joins TRBV6-6 to TRBJ2-2; D might be TRBD2 (6 bases). The V gene's germline CDR1 is MNHNY and CDR2 SVGAGI (reference sequence). V lost 2 bases and J 13 bases, leaving 17 bases between the germline ends. This CDR3 contains 14 residues. The chain's CDR3 is CASSYGGSQGGLFF. CDR3 nucleotide sequence: TGTGCCAGCAGTTACGGGGGGAGTCAGGGCGGGCTGTTTTTT.